The entry below gives a single T cell receptor beta chain sequence along with its context. Antigen unknown. From the germline J gene comes the end of the CDR3, since the read stops 3 residues before it. The source of the sample is a study of Tregs in tolerant kidney transplant recipients. Study conclusions and caveats: Changing PCR primers prevented nucleotide comparison between some patients' samples. Few patients were studied, so findings need validation in larger groups. Tolerant patients' donor-specific Tregs expanded beyond overall Tregs, suggesting antigen-driven growth.

V was clipped by 4 bases and J by 2 bases, with 17 bases between them. The CDR3 runs 15 residues. Germline assignment: CDR1 DFQATT and CDR2 SNEGSKA (reference sequence). Assay used: immunoSEQ multiplex PCR; TCRdb lists only in-frame clones, some missing. Its clone listing holds around 33,000 clones. Unstimulated regulatory T cells (CD4+CD25+CD127-), CD4+CD25- non-regulatory cells, CD4 and CD8 cells were FACS-sorted from thawed PBMCs. This sequence originates from a human donor who received a combined kidney and bone marrow transplant. This rearrangement joins TRBV20-1 to TRBJ1-2; D gene uncertain. This specimen was CD8+ T cells from blood, taken before the transplant. Partial CDR3 DNA: TGCAGTGCTAAGGGTGGCAGTTTTTCGAACTATGGC. This sequence encodes CSAKGGSFSNYG. The CDR3 in its entirety is CSAKGGSFSNYGYTF.